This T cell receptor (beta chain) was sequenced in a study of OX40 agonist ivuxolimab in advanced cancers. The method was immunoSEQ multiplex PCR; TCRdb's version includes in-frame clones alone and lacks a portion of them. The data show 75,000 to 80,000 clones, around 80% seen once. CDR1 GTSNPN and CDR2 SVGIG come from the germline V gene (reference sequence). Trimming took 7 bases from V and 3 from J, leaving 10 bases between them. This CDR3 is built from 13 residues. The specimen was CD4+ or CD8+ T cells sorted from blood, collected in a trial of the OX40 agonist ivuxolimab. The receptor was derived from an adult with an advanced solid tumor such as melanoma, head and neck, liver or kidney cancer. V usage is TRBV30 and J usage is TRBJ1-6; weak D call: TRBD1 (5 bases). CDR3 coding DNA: TGTGCCTTGGGGAGGGGCTATAATTCACCCCTCCACTTT. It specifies CALGRGYNSPLHF.